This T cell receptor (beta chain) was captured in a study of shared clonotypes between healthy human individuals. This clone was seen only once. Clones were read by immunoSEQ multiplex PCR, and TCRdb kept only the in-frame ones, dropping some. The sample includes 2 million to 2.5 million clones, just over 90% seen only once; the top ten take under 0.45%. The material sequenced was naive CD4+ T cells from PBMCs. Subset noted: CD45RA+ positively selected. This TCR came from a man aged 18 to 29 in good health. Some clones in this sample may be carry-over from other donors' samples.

CDR3 in DNA: TGTGCCAGCAGCTTAGATGACAGGAGGGTGAGTGGCTACACCTTC. The encoded protein is CASSLDDRRVSGYTF. The chain carries TRBV7-2 and TRBJ1-2; tentative D call: TRBD1 (6 bases). The V gene's germline CDR1 is SGHTA and CDR2 FQGNSA. V was trimmed by 1 base and J by 7 bases, leaving 16 bases between them. The CDR3 spans 15 residues.